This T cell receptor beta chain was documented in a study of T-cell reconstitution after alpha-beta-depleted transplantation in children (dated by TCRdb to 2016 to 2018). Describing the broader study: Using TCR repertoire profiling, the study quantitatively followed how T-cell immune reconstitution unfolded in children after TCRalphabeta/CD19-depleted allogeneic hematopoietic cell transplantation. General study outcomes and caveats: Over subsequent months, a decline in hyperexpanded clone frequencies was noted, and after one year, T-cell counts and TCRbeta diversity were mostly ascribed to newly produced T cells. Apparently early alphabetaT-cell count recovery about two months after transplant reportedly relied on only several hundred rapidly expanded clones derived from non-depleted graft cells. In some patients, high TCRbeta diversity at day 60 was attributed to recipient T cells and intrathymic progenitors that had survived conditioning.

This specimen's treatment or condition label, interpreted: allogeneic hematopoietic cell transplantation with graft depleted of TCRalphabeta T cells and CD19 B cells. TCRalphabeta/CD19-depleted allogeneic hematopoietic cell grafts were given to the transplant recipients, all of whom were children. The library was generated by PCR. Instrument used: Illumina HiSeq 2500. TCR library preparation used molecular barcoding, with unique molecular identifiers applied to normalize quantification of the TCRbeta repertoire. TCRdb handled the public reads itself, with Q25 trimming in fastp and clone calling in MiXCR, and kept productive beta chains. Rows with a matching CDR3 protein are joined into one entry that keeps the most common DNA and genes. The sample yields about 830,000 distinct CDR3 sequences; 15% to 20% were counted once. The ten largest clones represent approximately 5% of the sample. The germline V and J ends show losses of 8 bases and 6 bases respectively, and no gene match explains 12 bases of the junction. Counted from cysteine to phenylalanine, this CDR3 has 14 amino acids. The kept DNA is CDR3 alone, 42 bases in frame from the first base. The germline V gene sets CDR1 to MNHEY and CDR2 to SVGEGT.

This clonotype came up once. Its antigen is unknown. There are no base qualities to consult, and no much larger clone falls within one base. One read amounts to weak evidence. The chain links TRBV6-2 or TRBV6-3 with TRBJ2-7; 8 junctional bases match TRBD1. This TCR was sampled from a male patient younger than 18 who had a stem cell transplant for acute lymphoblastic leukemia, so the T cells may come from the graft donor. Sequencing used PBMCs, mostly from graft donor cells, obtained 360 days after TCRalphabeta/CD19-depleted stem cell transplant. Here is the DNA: TGTGCCAGCTCGCCGACCAGGGGGCGCCTCGAGCAGTACTTC. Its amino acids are CASSPTRGRLEQYF.